The rows below give T cell receptor beta chains drawn from one sample of a study of CD8+ T cells in alopecia areata. Measured with immunoSEQ multiplex PCR; TCRdb has only the in-frame clones, and not every one. The sample comprises about 160,000 clones, around 47% of which are singletons, and approximately 7% rests with the top ten. Sequenced sample: CD4+ T cells sorted from blood. The receptors originated from a human donor with alopecia areata. CDR3s include the opening cysteine and the closing phenylalanine or tryptophan. Each record gives: J gene, clone size, V gene, D gene, CDR3 protein, CDR3 DNA. A D gene is named only where the DNA matches it firmly. The size of a clone is reported for some rows only, either as once, few or many, or as a class for expanded clones.

TRBJ1-2 NA TRBV4-2 NA CASSQLGQTNYGYTF TGTGCCAGCAGCCAGCTCGGACAAACAAACTATGGCTACACCTTC
TRBJ2-1 NA TRBV2 NA CASSPRQGTRNNEQFF TGTGCCAGCAGCCCTCGTCAGGGGACAAGGAACAATGAGCAGTTCTTC
TRBJ2-2 few TRBV28 NA CASSLGQVNTGELFF TGTGCCAGCAGTTTAGGGCAGGTTAACACCGGGGAGCTGTTTTTT
TRBJ2-7 NA TRBV7-2 TRBD1 CASSYRQGHGEQYF TGTGCCAGCAGCTACCGACAGGGTCATGGCGAGCAGTACTTC
TRBJ2-6 NA TRBV28 NA CASALWGSGANVLTF TGTGCCAGCGCCTTGTGGGGCTCTGGGGCCAACGTCCTGACTTTC
TRBJ2-5 NA TRBV27 NA CASSLARRETQYF TGTGCCAGCAGTTTAGCCCGCAGGGAGACCCAGTACTTC
TRBJ1-5 NA TRBV7-2 NA CASSTKSGTYNQPQHF TGTGCCAGCAGCACTAAATCCGGGACCTACAATCAGCCCCAGCATTTT
TRBJ1-5 NA TRBV28 NA CASSRTEYQPQHF TGTGCCAGCAGTCGGACGGAGTATCAGCCCCAGCATTTT
TRBJ2-1 NA TRBV2 TRBD2 CASRQTSGSGNEQFF TGTGCCAGCAGGCAAACTAGCGGGAGCGGCAATGAGCAGTTCTTC
TRBJ1-1 NA TRBV5-6 NA CASSFRSTEAFF TGTGCCAGCAGCTTTCGGAGCACTGAAGCTTTCTTT
TRBJ2-1 NA TRBV9 NA CASSERQVPPFF TGTGCCAGCAGCGAACGACAGGTTCCTCCGTTCTTC
TRBJ2-1 few TRBV29-1 NA CSVVLNSYNEQFF TGCAGCGTTGTTCTTAACTCCTACAATGAGCAGTTCTTC
TRBJ1-1 few TRBV19 TRBD1 CASRWRTGEAFF TGTGCCAGCAGATGGAGGACAGGGGAAGCTTTCTTT
TRBJ2-5 NA TRBV9 TRBD1 CASSYGDRQETQYF TGTGCCAGCAGTTACGGGGACAGACAAGAGACCCAGTACTTC